This T cell receptor (beta chain) appears in the sequencing data of a study of human T cells and chemical hapten exposure. Study summary: Each week of the roughly 25-week study, patients had diphenylcyclopropenone applied to the scalp. Patients were mainly female, each with alopecia areata, totalis or universalis.

Regarding time point: patch test 1, 2 weeks after DPC sensitization. The sample's treatment: therapeutic diphenylcyclopropenone sensitization with weekly scalp DPC. This clonotype was seen a handful of times. The V end was cut by 1 base, the J end by 1 base, with 9 bases between. The length of the CDR3 is 15 residues. Individual cDNA molecules in this library carried unique molecular identifiers. One entry per CDR3 protein results from TCRdb running MiXCR on the RACE reads. Of 150,000 to 200,000 distinct CDR3 sequences listed, 20% to 25% were seen once; the top ten hold approximately 6.7%. The TCR was taken from a woman aged 50 to 65 with alopecia areata. Some clones in this sample may be carry-over from other donors' samples. The specimen was whole blood, collected in connection with sensitization to the hapten diphenylcyclopropenone (DPC). The chain employs TRBV12-3 or TRBV12-4 and TRBJ2-3; D not resolved. The CDR3 spells CASSLVVRGTDTQYF. In DNA, the CDR3 is TGTGCCAGCAGTTTAGTAGTTCGTGGCACAGATACGCAGTATTTT.